These 8 T cell receptor beta chains were sequenced from one sample in a study of vaccination effects on CD4 cells after COVID-19. Expansion with viral peptide pools was applied to antigen-specific CD4+ T cells by the ViraFEST assay prior to sequencing. A 10-day culture period preceded the isolation of CD4+ T cells. This individual contracted SARS-CoV-2 between March and December 2020, as verified by PCR. Which antigens these TCRs recognize remains unknown. Sequenced by immunoSEQ multiplex PCR; TCRdb stores in-frame clones only, minus some. The data contain 60,000 to 75,000 clones, around 70% of them singletons. Sequencing used CD4+ T cells from PBMCs cultured with HIV peptides, obtained before COVID-19 vaccination. Indicated subset: HIV-1 Nef peptide pool negative control/reference culture. These receptors were obtained from a human donor who had a prior SARS-CoV-2 infection.

The chain joins TRBV9 to TRBJ2-1, with D perhaps being TRBD1 or TRBD2 (5 bases each). The V and J ends lost 4 bases and 1 base respectively, with 18 bases between them. The CDR3 length is 17 residues. Germline lookup yields CDR1 SGDLS and CDR2 YYNGEE. CDR3 protein: CASSPSSGTRSYNEQFF. Written as DNA, the CDR3 is TGTGCCAGCAGCCCGAGCTCCGGGACGCGTTCCTACAATGAGCAGTTCTTC.

V and J are TRBV5-4 and TRBJ2-7; 13 bases are a match to TRBD2. The CDR3 extends over 15 amino acids. After removal of 4 bases from V and 6 bases from J, the junction contained 7 bases not matched to a gene. The germline CDR1 and CDR2 sequences are SGHNT and YYREEE (reference sequence). In DNA, the CDR3 is TGTGCCAGCAGCCCGCCGGGACTAGCGGGGCCCGAGCAGTACTTC. It codes for CASSPPGLAGPEQYF.

V usage is TRBV28 and J usage is TRBJ2-7; D is undetermined. Germline V gene data show CDR1 as MDHEN and CDR2 as SYDVKM. The CDR3 covers 12 residues. Between the trimmed V and J ends, which lost 5 bases and 4 bases, there was a span of 9 bases. The DNA for the CDR3 is TGTGCCAGCAGTCCAGACCCTTACGAGCAGTACTTC. It codes for CASSPDPYEQYF.

The V call is TRBV4-3, the J call TRBJ2-3; TRBD2 might be the D (5 bases). Per germline, CDR1 LGHNA and CDR2 YSLEER. The V gene lost 0 bases and the J gene lost 4 bases, with 17 bases spanning the gap. The CDR3 totals 17 residues. In DNA form, the CDR3 reads TGCGCCAGCAGCCAAGATCTCGACTACTTAAGGGCAGATACGCAGTATTTT. Residues: CASSQDLDYLRADTQYF.

The table lists this clone with a count of one. The chain combines TRBV2 with TRBJ2-7; D may be TRBD2 (5 bases). Germline V gives CDR1 SNHLY, CDR2 FYNNEI. Trimming pared 6 bases from V and 3 bases from J, leaving 21 bases between. The CDR3 runs to 16 residues. The CDR3 bases are TGTGCCAGCAGGTCAGGTCCCATTGCGGGCTACTACGAGCAGTACTTC. Amino acid sequence: CASRSGPIAGYYEQYF.

This chain joins TRBV23-1 and TRBJ1-5; D is unresolved. TRBV23-1 is flagged as an ORF with uncertain function. V lost 3 bases to trimming and J lost 2 bases, with 14 bases between them. This CDR3 comprises 16 residues. In DNA form, the CDR3 reads TGCGCCAGCAGTCACCCCATGCCCGCTTGCAATCAGCCCCAGCATTTT. Translated: CASSHPMPACNQPQHF.

This clone showed up just a few times. The chain joins TRBV7-8 to TRBJ2-1; TRBD1 matches at 7 bases. The V gene's germline CDR1 is SGHVS and CDR2 FQNEAQ. Trimming at V came to 5 bases and at J to 9 bases, leaving 10 bases not matched to a gene. The CDR3 has 14 amino acids. The CDR3 region has the DNA TGTGCCAGCAGCATGACAGGGTCTTTTAGTGAGCAGTTCTTC. It specifies CASSMTGSFSEQFF.

The chain links TRBV27 to TRBJ1-4; D uncertain. Germline V lookup: CDR1 MNHEY, CDR2 SMNVEV (reference sequence). Trimming took off 6 bases at V and 8 bases at J, with 10 bases between the two ends. The CDR3 contains 12 residues. CDR3 nucleotide sequence: TGTGCCAGCAGCCTCTCTGGGGAAAAACTGTTTTTT. Translated, it gives CASSLSGEKLFF.